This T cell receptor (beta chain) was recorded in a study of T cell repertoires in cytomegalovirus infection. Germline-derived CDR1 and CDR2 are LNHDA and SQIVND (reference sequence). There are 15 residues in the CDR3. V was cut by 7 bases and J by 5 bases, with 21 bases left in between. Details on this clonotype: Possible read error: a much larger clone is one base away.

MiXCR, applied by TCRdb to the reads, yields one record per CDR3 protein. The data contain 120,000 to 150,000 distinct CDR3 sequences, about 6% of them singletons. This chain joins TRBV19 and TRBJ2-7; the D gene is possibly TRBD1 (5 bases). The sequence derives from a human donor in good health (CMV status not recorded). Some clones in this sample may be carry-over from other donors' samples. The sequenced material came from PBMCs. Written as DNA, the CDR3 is TGTGCCAGTACCGTTGGATCGGAGAACAGGCACGAGCAGTACTTC. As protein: CASTVGSENRHEQYF.